The 12 T cell receptor beta chains in this list originate from one sample, sequenced in a study of neoadjuvant anti-PD-1 for oral cavity cancer. As for time point: after neoadjuvant nivolumab, at surgical resection. Generated by immunoSEQ multiplex PCR, the TCRdb table keeps only in-frame clones and is missing some. The repertoire includes 14,000 or so clones, 76% of them detected once, and 2% to 2.5% sits in the top ten. Sequencing used PBMCs, obtained after nivolumab (anti-PD-1) treatment. The receptor set was obtained from a person between 40 and 79 years old with oral cavity squamous cell carcinoma.

The chain links TRBV6-5 to TRBJ1-6; a weak D match, TRBD1 (6 bases). V was clipped by 0 bases and J by 8 bases, with 11 bases between them. The CDR3 covers 15 residues. CDR1 and CDR2 from the germline V gene are MNHEY and SVGAGI. DNA of the CDR3: TGTGCCAGCAGTTACTCGAGGGCAGGGGATTCACCCCTCCACTTT. Amino acids: CASSYSRAGDSPLHF.

The chain combines TRBV11-2 with TRBJ2-3, with TRBD1 identical over 8 bases. From germline, CDR1 is SGHAT and CDR2 FQNNGV. Trimming removed 0 bases from V and 4 bases from J; junction bases left unmatched: 9. CDR3 length equals 17 residues. The CDR3 region is CASSLDGETGVADTQYF. CDR3 bases: TGTGCCAGCAGCTTAGATGGGGAGACAGGGGTGGCAGATACGCAGTATTTT.

The chain couples TRBV5-1 to TRBJ2-5; D call uncertain. V dropped 2 bases and J dropped 3 bases, with 11 bases sitting between them. This CDR3 comprises 14 residues. The germline CDR1 and CDR2 sequences are SGHRS and YFSETQ. CDR3 sequence: CASSLGSYEETQYF. For the CDR3, the DNA is TGCGCCAGCAGCTTAGGCAGTTACGAAGAGACCCAGTACTTC.

The table lists this clone with a count of one. V gene TRBV9 combines with J gene TRBJ1-4, with TRBD1 as a possible D gene (5 bases). This CDR3 is 13 amino acids long. V shed 4 bases and J shed 8 bases, with 12 bases lying between them. The V gene's germline CDR1 is SGDLS and CDR2 YYNGEE. CDR3 in DNA: TGTGCCAGCAGCTCTAGGTGGGGGGAAAAACTGTTTTTT. This sequence encodes CASSSRWGEKLFF.

The chain joins TRBV6-5 to TRBJ1-4; 9 bases fit TRBD1. This CDR3 has 15 amino acids. V dropped 6 bases and J dropped 0; count of bases not matched to a gene: 2. Germline CDR1 reads MNHEY; CDR2 reads SVGAGI. CDR3 sequence: CASRRQGATNEKLFF. In DNA, the CDR3 is TGTGCCAGCAGGCGACAGGGGGCAACTAATGAAAAACTGTTTTTT.

The chain uses TRBV30 and TRBJ1-6, with TRBD1 as a possible D gene (6 bases). Trimming shortened V by 3 bases and J by 2 bases, and 8 bases separated the two germline ends. This CDR3 is 14 amino acids long. Germline V gives CDR1 GTSNPN, CDR2 SVGIG (reference sequence). This CDR3 is CAWSRDTYNSPLHF. CDR3 DNA: TGTGCCTGGAGCAGGGACACCTATAATTCACCCCTCCACTTT.

This clone appeared a single time. The V gene is TRBV19, the J gene TRBJ1-3; D not certain. CDR1 and CDR2 (germline): LNHDA, SQIVND (reference sequence). The CDR3 totals 16 residues. V dropped 7 bases and J dropped 3 bases, with 19 bases sitting between them. CDR3 amino acids: CASKNPWRLGGNTIYF. CDR3 coding DNA: TGTGCCAGTAAGAACCCCTGGAGGCTGGGTGGAAACACCATATATTTT.

The rearrangement uses TRBV5-1 and TRBJ2-2; D is undetermined. V lost 1 base and J lost 4, with 8 bases in between. CDR3 length equals 14 residues. Germline CDR1 SGHRS, CDR2 YFSETQ. CDR3 DNA sequence: TGCGCCAGCAGCTTGAACGCTTTCACCGGGGAGCTGTTTTTT. Translated, it gives CASSLNAFTGELFF.

The chain employs TRBV29-1 and TRBJ2-7; 8 bases map to TRBD2. V shed 3 bases and J 2 bases; nucleotides not matched to a gene: 6. The CDR3 consists of 14 residues. CDR1 is SQVTM, CDR2 ANQGSEA, per germline. In nucleotides, the CDR3 is TGCAGCGTTGAGGATAGCGGGACCACCTACGAGCAGTACTTC. Amino acid sequence: CSVEDSGTTYEQYF.

This clone has only one observation. CDR3 bases: TGCGCCAGCAGCTTGGCTGGATATGGTCCTGGCTACACCTTC. This sequence encodes CASSLAGYGPGYTF. This chain links TRBV5-1 with TRBJ1-2; D unresolved. The ends were cut back, 0 bases at V and 7 bases at J, with 13 bases in the middle. Germline assignment: CDR1 SGHRS and CDR2 YFSETQ. This CDR3 has 14 residues. Using reference TRBV5-1 and TRBJ1-2 for the parts outside the CDR3, the full variable domain is KAGVTQTPRYLIKTRGQQVTLSCSPISGHRSVSWYQQTPGQGLQFLFEYFSETQRNKGNFPGRFSGRQFSNSRSEMNVSTLELGDSALYLCASSLAGYGPGYTFGSGTRLTVV.

This rearrangement joins TRBV7-3 to TRBJ2-2, with TRBD2 as a possible D gene (5 bases). Germline CDR1 and CDR2: SGHTA and FQGTGA. Trimming took 3 bases from V and 4 from J, leaving 15 bases between them. This CDR3 comprises 16 residues. The CDR3: CASSFALGRGTGELFF. The CDR3 DNA follows: TGTGCCAGCAGCTTCGCTCTAGGGAGAGGCACCGGGGAGCTGTTTTTT.

The V call is TRBV4-1, the J call TRBJ1-1; possible D gene TRBD1, 5 bases. The CDR3 totals 14 residues. Germline V gives CDR1 MGHRA, CDR2 YSYEKL. The V and J ends lost 4 bases and 4 bases respectively, with 13 bases between them. CDR3 nucleotide sequence: TGCGCCAGCAGCCGCGGACTGGGGCTCACTGAAGCTTTCTTT. Its translation is CASSRGLGLTEAFF.